One sample yielded the 19 T cell receptor beta chains listed below, sequenced in a study of T cells in Graves' hyperthyroidism and ophthalmopathy. Amplified TCR beta CDR3 regions came from RNA transcripts. The study used the HTBI primer set for a first-round RT-PCR of the TCR CDR3. TCRdb re-derived calls from the multiplex PCR reads in MiXCR, one entry per CDR3 protein. The table records some 370,000 distinct CDR3 sequences, 15% to 20% of them present only once. Sequenced sample: blood. These receptors were obtained from a woman in her thirties with Graves' hyperthyroidism that later progressed to Graves' ophthalmopathy.

The gene calls are TRBV19 and TRBJ2-1; a weak D match, TRBD2 (6 bases). Trimming removed 4 bases at V and 10 bases at J, with 17 bases between. The CDR3 covers 14 residues. Germline V lookup: CDR1 LNHDA, CDR2 SQIVND (reference sequence). The chain's CDR3 is CASSTSGTQGEQFF. CDR3 in DNA: TGTGCCAGTAGTACCTCCGGGACTCAAGGGGAGCAGTTCTTC. Full variable domain (missing parts from reference TRBV19 and TRBJ2-1): DGGITQSPKYLFRKEGQNVTLSCEQNLNHDAMYWYRQDPGQGLRLIYYSQIVNDFQKGDIAEGYSVSREKKESFPLTVTSAQKNPTAFYLCASSTSGTQGEQFFGPGTRLTVL.

This clonotype was seen a handful of times. The chain couples TRBV19 to TRBJ2-1; TRBD1 might be the D (5 bases). Trimming cost V 3 bases and J 10 bases, with 10 bases left between them. CDR3 length equals 12 residues. Germline V gene data show CDR1 as LNHDA and CDR2 as SQIVND (reference sequence). The CDR3 DNA reads as TGTGCCAGTAGTATTAGGGGTATGGAGCAGTTCTTC. It translates to CASSIRGMEQFF.

This clonotype was counted many times. The rearrangement uses TRBV7-9 and TRBJ1-1, with D unclear. CDR1 and CDR2 from the germline V gene are SEHNR and FQNEAQ (reference sequence). The CDR3 extends over 17 amino acids. V was cut by 4 bases and J by 2 bases, with 20 bases left in between. CDR3 in amino acids: CASSSPNPPSYNTEAFF. Written as DNA, the CDR3 is TGTGCCAGCAGCTCCCCCAATCCCCCCAGCTATAACACTGAAGCTTTCTTT.

This clonotype was found many times. The V and J genes are TRBV7-2 and TRBJ2-5; no firm D call. Per the germline V gene, CDR1 is SGHTA and CDR2 is FQGNSA. This CDR3 contains 14 residues. V gave up 0 bases and J gave up 2 bases, with 7 bases separating them. CDR3 sequence: CASSLAANQETQYF. DNA for the CDR3: TGTGCCAGCAGCTTAGCGGCCAATCAAGAGACCCAGTACTTC.

Ten or more counts support this clonotype. This sequence joins TRBV6-5 and TRBJ2-7; TRBD1 matches 7 bases. V lost 0 bases and J lost 4; bases outside the gene matches: 6. The CDR3 totals 15 residues. Germline V gives CDR1 MNHEY, CDR2 SVGAGI. The CDR3 sequence: CASSYSSRGQYEQYF. CDR3 in DNA: TGTGCCAGCAGTTACTCGAGTAGGGGGCAATACGAGCAGTACTTC.

This clonotype appeared many times. This chain connects TRBV11-2 to TRBJ2-3; 14 bases map to TRBD2. CDR3 length: 19 amino acids. Germline assignment: CDR1 SGHAT and CDR2 FQNNGV. V was clipped by 2 bases and J by 4 bases; unmatched bases: 11. CDR3 bases: TGTGCCAGCAGCTTAATTGCGACTAGCGGGGGGGCCAGAGCAGATACGCAGTATTTT. Translation gives CASSLIATSGGARADTQYF.

This clonotype came up many times. The chain uses TRBV4-1 and TRBJ2-3; no reliable D call. The CDR3 spans 18 residues. Looked up from germline, CDR1 is MGHRA and CDR2 is YSYEKL. With 1 base removed from V and 2 bases from J, the gap between germline ends came to 19 bases. The CDR3 loop is CASSQARLSPTYTDTQYF. In DNA, the CDR3 is TGCGCCAGCAGCCAAGCCCGATTATCACCCACCTACACAGATACGCAGTATTTT.

The CDR3: CAISASGGRQETQYF. As DNA, the CDR3 is TGTGCCATCAGTGCTAGCGGGGGGAGGCAAGAGACCCAGTACTTC. The chain uses TRBV10-3 and TRBJ2-5; 11 bases are a match to TRBD2. Germline V gives CDR1 ENHRY, CDR2 SYGVKD. The trim removed 4 bases at V and 2 bases at J, leaving 3 bases unmatched. The CDR3 sequence is 15 residues long.

The rearrangement joins TRBV29-1 to TRBJ2-5, with D possibly TRBD1 on 5 matching bases. This CDR3 is 15 amino acids long. With 0 bases removed from V and 3 bases from J, the gap between germline ends came to 14 bases. Germline V gives CDR1 SQVTM, CDR2 ANQGSEA. The CDR3 here is CSVEDGAEEKETQYF. In nucleotides, the CDR3 is TGCAGCGTTGAAGATGGGGCAGAGGAAAAAGAGACCCAGTACTTC. Full variable domain (rest looked up from reference TRBV29-1 and TRBJ2-5): SAVISQKPSRDICQRGTSLTIQCQVDSQVTMMFWYRQQPGQSLTLIATANQGSEATYESGFVIDKFPISRPNLTFSTLTVSNMSPEDSSIYLCSVEDGAEEKETQYFGPGTRLLVL.

This clonotype appeared many times. This chain connects TRBV11-1 to TRBJ2-2; TRBD2 matches 8 bases. The V segment lost 1 base and the J segment 3 bases; nucleotides outside the gene matches: 4. This CDR3 has 16 residues. The V gene's germline CDR1 is SGHAT and CDR2 FQDESV (reference sequence). The CDR3: CASSLGLAGDTGELFF. CDR3 in DNA: TGTGCCAGCAGCTTAGGGCTAGCGGGCGACACCGGGGAGCTGTTTTTT.

Ten or more counts support this clonotype. The V gene is TRBV7-9, the J gene TRBJ2-5; 15 bases line up with TRBD2. V trimming: 4 bases; J trimming: 5 bases; junction bases outside the gene matches: 17. CDR1 is SEHNR and CDR2 is FQNEAQ in the germline V gene (reference sequence). The CDR3 is 20 amino acids. The chain's CDR3 is CASSSLGTSGRSLSAETQYF. The CDR3 DNA sequence: TGTGCCAGCAGCTCTTTGGGGACTAGCGGGAGGAGCCTGTCTGCCGAGACCCAGTACTTC.

The V gene is TRBV20-1, the J gene TRBJ2-5, with 8 positions matching TRBD1. Germline CDR1 and CDR2: DFQATT and SNEGSKA (reference sequence). The V segment lost 5 bases and the J segment 2 bases; nucleotides outside the gene matches: 7. This CDR3 spans 14 amino acids. CDR3 DNA sequence: TGCAGTGCTCCACGGACAGGGAGGCAAGAGACCCAGTACTTC. Amino acids: CSAPRTGRQETQYF.

This chain uses TRBV2 with TRBJ2-4, with D perhaps TRBD2 (5 bases). The CDR3 spans 12 residues. V was shortened by 4 bases and J by 8 bases, with 9 bases between the two germline ends. Germline lookup yields CDR1 SNHLY and CDR2 FYNNEI. In nucleotides, the CDR3 is TGTGCCAGCAGTGCGATGAGGGACATTCAGTACTTC. Translation: CASSAMRDIQYF. Variable domain in full (rest from reference TRBV2 and TRBJ2-4): EPEVTQTPSHQVTQMGQEVILRCVPISNHLYFYWYRQILGQKVEFLVSFYNNEISEKSEIFDDQFSVERPDGSNFTLKIRSTKLEDSAMYFCASSAMRDIQYFGAGTRLSVL.

This clonotype was seen at least ten times. DNA of the CDR3: TGCGCCAGCAGCTTGGACGGAAACTTGAGCTCCTATAATTCACCCCTCCACTTT. This codes for CASSLDGNLSSYNSPLHF. The gene calls are TRBV5-1 and TRBJ1-6; unclear D gene. CDR3 length: 18 residues. Germline V CDR1 and CDR2: SGHRS, YFSETQ. Deletions cut 0 bases from V and 0 bases from J, with 13 bases between. The full variable domain, its missing parts supplied by reference TRBV5-1 and TRBJ1-6, is KAGVTQTPRYLIKTRGQQVTLSCSPISGHRSVSWYQQTPGQGLQFLFEYFSETQRNKGNFPGRFSGRQFSNSRSEMNVSTLELGDSALYLCASSLDGNLSSYNSPLHFGNGTRLTVT.

This clonotype was seen a handful of times. The V call is TRBV4-1, the J call TRBJ1-6, with unresolved D. The CDR3 is 16 amino acids. Germline CDR1 and CDR2: MGHRA and YSYEKL. V lost 1 base to trimming and J lost 9 bases, with 16 bases between them. CDR3: CASSQARDLGSSPLHF. As DNA, the CDR3 is TGCGCCAGCAGCCAAGCCCGGGATTTAGGAAGTTCACCCCTCCACTTT.

This clonotype was seen at least ten times. This chain joins TRBV7-8 and TRBJ2-7; possibly TRBD1 for D (5 bases). The CDR3 has 16 residues. V lost 1 base, J lost 0 bases, and 13 bases lay in between. Looked up from germline, CDR1 is SGHVS and CDR2 is FQNEAQ. The DNA of the CDR3 is TGTGCCAGCAGCTTAGACGAACAGGTTCCCTCCTACGAGCAGTACTTC. Its translation is CASSLDEQVPSYEQYF.

This clonotype showed up many times. The gene calls are TRBV6-2 or TRBV6-3 and TRBJ2-7, with D maybe TRBD2 (6 bases). V was trimmed by 7 bases and J by 0 bases, leaving 13 bases between them. Germline loops: CDR1 MNHEY, CDR2 SVGEGT. This CDR3 region has 14 residues. The CDR3 DNA sequence: TGTGCCAGCAACGGTTTGGGGGGCTCCTACGAGCAGTACTTC. It codes for CASNGLGGSYEQYF.

With respect to this clonotype: One junction end does not reproduce the germline sequence, and a read error may be involved. CDR3 sequence reads: CASSWEVALLKTDPDTQYF. Written as DNA, the CDR3 is TGTGCCAGCAGTTGGGAAGTAGCCCTATTAAAGACGGATCCAGATACACAGTATTTT. The chain combines TRBV28 with TRBJ2-3; no reliable D call. Germline V CDR1 and CDR2: MDHEN, SYDVKM. The CDR3 spans 19 residues.

This clonotype appeared many times. The rearrangement links TRBV13 to TRBJ2-5; 8 bases match TRBD2. V trimming: 5 bases; J trimming: 1 base; junction bases outside the gene matches: 3. Germline-derived CDR1 and CDR2 are PRHDT and FYEKMQ (reference sequence). This CDR3 contains 14 residues. DNA of the CDR3: TGTGCCAGCAGCATCCGGGGGGGCCAAGAGACCCAGTACTTC. Protein sequence: CASSIRGGQETQYF.